This T cell receptor (beta chain) stems from a study of cytomegalovirus exposure and HLA in healthy donors. The study's findings and limits: TCR beta sequences numbering around 15,000 were associated with HLA alleles at 0.05 false discovery rate in a later analysis. Cytomegalovirus association was assigned to under 200 TCR beta chains. The analysis excluded some indistinguishable V segments, including TRBV6-2 and TRBV6-3.

PCR involved 60 Vbeta and 13 Jbeta primers. Measured with immunoSEQ multiplex PCR; TCRdb has only the in-frame clones, and not every one. This sample has 90,000 to 140,000 clones, with almost 70% found just once. CDR1 is SGDLS and CDR2 is YYNGEE in the germline V gene. This CDR3 has 15 residues. J was trimmed by 6 bases and V by 2 bases; bases with no gene match: 5. About this clone: Its antigen is not identified.

Input material: PBMCs. The TCR originated in a man younger than 45 in good health and CMV-seronegative. The chain combines TRBV9 with TRBJ1-6, with 7 positions matching TRBD1. The CDR3 coding sequence is TGTGCCAGCAGCGTGGAGGGGGCAGGTAATTCACCCCTCCACTTT. Translation gives CASSVEGAGNSPLHF.